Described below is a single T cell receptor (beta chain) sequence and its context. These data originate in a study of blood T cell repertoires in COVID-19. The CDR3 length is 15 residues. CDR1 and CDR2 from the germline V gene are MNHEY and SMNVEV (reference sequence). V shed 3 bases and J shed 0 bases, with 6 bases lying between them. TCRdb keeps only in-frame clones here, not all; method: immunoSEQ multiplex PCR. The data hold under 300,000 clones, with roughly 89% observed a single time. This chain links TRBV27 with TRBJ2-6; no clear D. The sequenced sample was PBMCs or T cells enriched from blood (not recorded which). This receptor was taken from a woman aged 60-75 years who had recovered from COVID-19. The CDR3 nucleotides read TGTGCCAGCAGTTTCAAGAGCTCTGGGGCCAACGTCCTGACTTTC. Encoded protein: CASSFKSSGANVLTF.